These 22 T cell receptor beta chains were all obtained from the same sample, sequenced in a study of cytomegalovirus exposure and HLA in healthy donors. Primers included in the PCR were 60 Vbeta and 13 Jbeta primers. TCRdb keeps only in-frame clones here, not all; method: immunoSEQ multiplex PCR. The sample lists around 200,000 clones, roughly 72% occurring once. The specimen was PBMCs. These receptors came from a man aged 25-45 years in good health and CMV-seronegative.

The rearrangement links TRBV5-1 to TRBJ2-3, with D maybe TRBD2 (6 bases). This CDR3 region has 16 residues. Germline CDR1 SGHRS, CDR2 YFSETQ. V shed 4 bases and J shed 3 bases, with 18 bases lying between them. The DNA of the CDR3 is TGCGCCAGCAGCATCGGGGACTTCCCCAGTACAGATACGCAGTATTTT. Translating it yields CASSIGDFPSTDTQYF.

This rearrangement joins TRBV27 to TRBJ2-1, with D tentatively TRBD2 (5 bases). Trimming left V 3 bases short and J 8 bases short, with 11 bases between. Germline CDR1 is MNHEY and CDR2 is SMNVEV (reference sequence). The CDR3 is 13 residues long. The CDR3 DNA reads as TGTGCCAGCAGTTTTTGGCTAGCCTATGAGCAGTTCTTC. Residues: CASSFWLAYEQFF.

V and J are TRBV18 and TRBJ1-6, with TRBD1 matching 10 bases. Germline-derived CDR1 and CDR2 are KGHSH and LQKENI. This CDR3 is 17 amino acids long. Trimming removed 0 bases from V and 8 bases from J; junction bases left unmatched: 7. The CDR3 here is CASSPPGQGLRDSPLHF. The CDR3 bases are TGTGCCAGCTCACCACCGGGACAGGGGCTCAGGGATTCACCCCTCCACTTT.

The V and J genes are TRBV27 and TRBJ2-7, with D perhaps matching TRBD2 (6 bases). The ends were cut back, 0 bases at V and 1 base at J, with 10 bases in the middle. Per germline, CDR1 MNHEY and CDR2 SMNVEV (reference sequence). The length of the CDR3 is 15 residues. For the CDR3, the DNA is TGTGCCAGCAGTTTATCGGACGCGGGATCCTACGAGCAGTACTTC. Translation gives CASSLSDAGSYEQYF.

The rearrangement links TRBV29-1 to TRBJ2-7; 11 bases agree with TRBD1. V trimming: 3 bases; J trimming: 1 base; junction bases outside the gene matches: 2. The length of the CDR3 is 14 residues. The germline V gene encodes CDR1 SQVTM and CDR2 ANQGSEA. The CDR3 here is CSVDGTGGSYEQYF. The CDR3 DNA follows: TGCAGCGTTGACGGGACAGGGGGTTCCTACGAGCAGTACTTC.

This clone appeared once. This chain joins TRBV18 and TRBJ2-7; 7 positions match TRBD2. J was trimmed by 0 bases and V by 8 bases; bases with no gene match: 7. The CDR3 is 14 residues long. Germline CDR1 KGHSH, CDR2 LQKENI. The CDR3 sequence is CASGQGGGSYEQYF. The CDR3, as DNA: TGTGCCAGCGGACAAGGCGGGGGCTCCTACGAGCAGTACTTC.

The rearrangement links TRBV9 to TRBJ2-1; 7 bases align to TRBD2. This CDR3 is 16 amino acids long. Germline V gene sequence: CDR1 SGDLS, CDR2 YYNGEE. After removal of 1 base from V and 4 bases from J, the junction contained 8 bases not matched to a gene. DNA for the CDR3: TGTGCCAGCAGCGTAAACGGCGGGAGTGGGTACAATGAGCAGTTCTTC. It yields the protein CASSVNGGSGYNEQFF.

The chain is built from TRBV29-1 and TRBJ1-1, with D unresolved. CDR3 size: 12 residues. CDR1 and CDR2 (germline): SQVTM, ANQGSEA. Trimming took 4 bases from V and 4 from J, leaving 10 bases between them. The CDR3 loop reads CSVGGLGTEAFF. CDR3 coding DNA: TGCAGCGTTGGAGGGCTTGGCACTGAAGCTTTCTTT.

The chain employs TRBV29-1 and TRBJ1-1; no definite D call. Deletions cut 7 bases from V and 0 bases from J, with 18 bases between. Germline V gene data show CDR1 as SQVTM and CDR2 as ANQGSEA. The CDR3 runs 15 residues. Written as DNA, the CDR3 is TGCAGCGGAATCAACCCGGGAACCATGAACACTGAAGCTTTCTTT. It translates to CSGINPGTMNTEAFF.

The genes are TRBV15 and TRBJ2-7; no clear D gene. Germline CDR1 LNHNV, CDR2 YYDKDF (reference sequence). V shed 0 bases and J shed 3 bases, with 3 bases lying between them. The CDR3 consists of 12 residues. CDR3 loop: CATSRDHYEQYF. The CDR3 DNA follows: TGTGCCACCAGCAGAGACCACTACGAGCAGTACTTC.

The chain employs TRBV7-8 and TRBJ1-4, with 8 nucleotides matching TRBD1. V lost 1 base and J lost 0; bases outside the gene matches: 10. Per germline, CDR1 SGHVS and CDR2 FQNEAQ. There are 19 residues in the CDR3. As DNA, the CDR3 is TGTGCCAGCAGCTTAGTTTTCAGGGGGCGCCTTGCAACTAATGAAAAACTGTTTTTT. Protein sequence: CASSLVFRGRLATNEKLFF.

The chain combines TRBV5-1 with TRBJ2-3; D unresolved. Trimming cost V 0 bases and J 0 bases, with 11 bases left between them. Germline V CDR1 and CDR2: SGHRS, YFSETQ. The CDR3 runs 16 residues. The CDR3 DNA sequence: TGCGCCAGCAGCTTGGGTGGAGCGCCTAGCACAGATACGCAGTATTTT. Encoded protein: CASSLGGAPSTDTQYF.

This rearrangement joins TRBV4-1 to TRBJ1-1, with TRBD1 matching over 10 bases. Trimming took 0 bases from V and 3 from J; bases not matched to a gene: 13. The CDR3 sequence is 19 residues long. The V gene's germline CDR1 is MGHRA and CDR2 YSYEKL. In DNA form, the CDR3 reads TGCGCCAGCAGCCAAGATCTCTGGACAGGGGGTTACGGGGACACTGAAGCTTTCTTT. Translation gives CASSQDLWTGGYGDTEAFF.

V is TRBV28 and J is TRBJ2-7; D call uncertain. The CDR3 is 13 amino acids. Trimming stripped 8 bases from V and 6 bases from J, with 17 bases between. Looked up from germline, CDR1 is MDHEN and CDR2 is SYDVKM. Here the CDR3 reads CASGNYPLGEQYF. The CDR3 DNA is TGTGCCAGCGGAAACTACCCCCTAGGCGAGCAGTACTTC.

V is TRBV7-6 and J is TRBJ2-7; weak D call: TRBD2 (5 bases). Trimming cost V 3 bases and J 6 bases, with 12 bases left between them. Per the germline V gene, CDR1 is SGHVS and CDR2 is FNYEAQ. The CDR3 covers 13 residues. Here the CDR3 reads CASSFERALEQYF. The CDR3 DNA reads TGTGCCAGCAGCTTCGAGAGGGCTCTCGAGCAGTACTTC.

CDR3 sequence (DNA): TGTGCCAGCAGTGAGGGGGTAGCGGGCCATGAGCAGTTCTTC. It specifies CASSEGVAGHEQFF. The chain joins TRBV2 to TRBJ2-1, with TRBD2 matching 7 bases. The junction had 7 bases not matched to a gene; V was cut back by 3 bases and J by 8 bases. Germline CDR1 reads SNHLY; CDR2 reads FYNNEI. The CDR3 has 14 amino acids. The entire variable domain, with the rest obtained from reference TRBV2 and TRBJ2-1, is as follows: EPEVTQTPSHQVTQMGQEVILRCVPISNHLYFYWYRQILGQKVEFLVSFYNNEISEKSEIFDDQFSVERPDGSNFTLKIRSTKLEDSAMYFCASSEGVAGHEQFFGPGTRLTVL.

The table lists this clone with a count of one. The rearrangement joins TRBV18 to TRBJ2-3; 12 bases are shared with TRBD2. CDR1 and CDR2 (germline): KGHSH, LQKENI. The CDR3 extends over 15 amino acids. V dropped 3 bases and J dropped 3; count of bases not matched to a gene: 1. In nucleotides, the CDR3 is TGTGCCAGCTCACCGACTAGCGGGAGTACAGATACGCAGTATTTT. Encoded protein: CASSPTSGSTDTQYF.

V usage is TRBV11-2 and J usage is TRBJ2-1; 9 positions match TRBD1. Unmatched junction bases numbered 8, after V lost 5 bases and J lost 6 bases. This CDR3 has 15 residues. Germline V lookup: CDR1 SGHAT, CDR2 FQNNGV. For the CDR3, the DNA is TGTGCCAGCAGCCCCGCAGGGACAGGGTCCAATGAGCAGTTCTTC. Its translation is CASSPAGTGSNEQFF.

The chain is built from TRBV27 and TRBJ2-5; 7 positions match TRBD1. Germline trimming cut 3 bases from V and 2 bases from J; bases unmatched to any gene: 6. Germline loops: CDR1 MNHEY, CDR2 SMNVEV (reference sequence). The CDR3 spans 15 residues. CDR3 protein: CASSFTDRIQETQYF. The CDR3 DNA reads as TGTGCCAGCAGTTTTACGGACAGGATTCAAGAGACCCAGTACTTC.

This clone appeared once. The chain has TRBV10-1 and TRBJ2-2; 10 positions match TRBD2. The trim removed 3 bases at V and 4 bases at J, leaving 5 bases unmatched. Germline CDR1 WNHNN, CDR2 SYGVQD (reference sequence). The CDR3 runs to 16 residues. CDR3 protein: CASSDTLAGSTGELFF. CDR3 sequence (DNA): TGCGCCAGCAGTGATACACTAGCGGGAAGCACCGGGGAGCTGTTTTTT.

The chain couples TRBV10-2 to TRBJ2-5; 7 bases line up with TRBD1. The CDR3 has 14 amino acids. Trimming took 6 bases from V and 2 from J; bases not matched to a gene: 6. The germline CDR1 and CDR2 sequences are WSHSY and SAAADI. In DNA form, the CDR3 reads TGCGCCAGCAGCACCACAGGGGTACAAGAGACCCAGTACTTC. Protein product: CASSTTGVQETQYF.

This chain uses TRBV7-8 with TRBJ1-6; the D gene is possibly TRBD1 (5 bases). Germline CDR1 is SGHVS and CDR2 is FQNEAQ. V was trimmed by 0 bases and J by 2 bases, leaving 8 bases between them. CDR3 size: 16 residues. CDR3 DNA sequence: TGTGCCAGCAGCTTAGCCCGGACACCCTATAATTCACCCCTCCACTTT. As protein: CASSLARTPYNSPLHF. The whole variable domain, remainder taken from reference TRBV7-8 and TRBJ1-6, is GAGVSQSPRYKVAKRGQDVALRCDPISGHVSLFWYQQALGQGPEFLTYFQNEAQLDKSGLPSDRFFAERPEGSVSTLKIQRTQQEDSAVYLCASSLARTPYNSPLHFGNGTRLTVT.